Listed below are T cell receptor beta chains from one sample, sequenced in a study of beta chain features in type 1 diabetes. Repertoires were generated with immunoSEQ multiplex PCR, while TCRdb's copy carries only in-frame clones and drops some. Among more than 250,000 clones, about 20% were seen once, and the ten largest hold 0.028%. Sequencing used naive CD4+ T cells from blood. The receptors come from a woman aged 40 to 49 with type 1 diabetes. Each CDR3 is given without its conserved first and last residue. Each record gives: CDR3 length, V gene, CDR3 protein.

12 | TRBV7-9 | ASSLAVADYGYT
13 | TRBV29-1 | SAGQGASDTGELF
13 | TRBV4-1 | ASSQDRTANYGYT
11 | TRBV29-1 | SVVGASYNEQF
10 | TRBV4-1 | ASSQGGYEQY
11 | TRBV2 | ATRDRGPDTQY
11 | TRBV19 | ASRKTVSETQY
11 | TRBV29-1 | SFSQGLQETQY
11 | TRBV18 | ASSPSGNNEQF
12 | TRBV19 | ASSPLAGVETQY
13 | TRBV7-2 | ANNLVGGITDTQY
15 | TRBV9 | ASSVDPGGKVNTEAF
13 | TRBV5-1 | ASSLFDRERNEQF
13 | TRBV18 | ASSQLAGVRNEQF
13 | TRBV9 | ASSVGGTGANVLT
11 | TRBV18 | ASSPELKHEQF
13 | TRBV11-1 | ASSSRKGQAGEQY
11 | TRBV29-1 | SAPGQLNTEAF
13 | TRBV5-4 | ASSQKRQDLDTQY
13 | TRBV30 | AWRPGTGPNEKLF
11 | TRBV4-3 | ASSPRSNTEAF
10 | TRBV30 | AWTVAGGEQY
12 | TRBV28 | ASSSSRGAWPQH
11 | TRBV27 | ASRLAGQETQY
13 | TRBV7-2 | ASSAGQGDYNEQF
11 | TRBV29-1 | SVVGTGDYEQY
12 | TRBV11-1 | ASSPGQGFDEQY
13 | TRBV6-5 | ASSYRPTGKTEAF
12 | TRBV5-6 | ASRSGSYNSPLH
13 | TRBV6-1 | ASSELAGVWSEQF
12 | TRBV18 | ASSPPPAVNEQF
13 | TRBV5-1 | ASTGTSGRFNEQF
14 | TRBV4-3 | ASRNRTSPSVGEQF
12 | TRBV29-1 | SGRDRGHWTEAF
11 | TRBV21-1 | AGGTSWADTQY
13 | TRBV9 | ASSAYSVHYNEQF
10 | TRBV9 | ASSPRTDKAF
12 | TRBV6-5 | ASSYSQTDQPQH
12 | TRBV7-2 | ASSLSRVEPGYT
13 | TRBV6-5 | ASSYSGLLNTEAF
16 | TRBV4-3 | ASSQTASGTGFADTQY
14 | TRBV7-9 | ASSLASARSTGELF
14 | TRBV11-2 | ASSLVPRSSYNEQF
13 | TRBV7-2 | ASSFGHTSNQPQH
14 | TRBV14 | ASSRIITRGGDTQY
14 | TRBV5-1 | ASSLTVASDTGELF
9 | TRBV5-6 | ASSFRETQY
11 | TRBV10-3 | AIRGLPTDTQY
12 | TRBV28 | ASNRGQSYNEQF
13 | TRBV19 | ASSMGQGLDTEAF